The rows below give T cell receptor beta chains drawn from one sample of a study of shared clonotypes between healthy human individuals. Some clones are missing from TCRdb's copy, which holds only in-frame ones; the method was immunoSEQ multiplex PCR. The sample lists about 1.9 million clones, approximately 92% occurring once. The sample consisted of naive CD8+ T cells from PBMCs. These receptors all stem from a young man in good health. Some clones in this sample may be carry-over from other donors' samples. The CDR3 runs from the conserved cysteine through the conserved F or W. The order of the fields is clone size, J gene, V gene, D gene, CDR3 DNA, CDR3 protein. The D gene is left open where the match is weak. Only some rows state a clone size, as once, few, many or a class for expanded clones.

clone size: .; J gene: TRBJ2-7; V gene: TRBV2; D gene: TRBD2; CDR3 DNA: TGTGCCAGCAGGGGATTTAAGGGACTAGCGGGAGTGTACGAGCAGTACTTC; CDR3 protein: CASRGFKGLAGVYEQYF
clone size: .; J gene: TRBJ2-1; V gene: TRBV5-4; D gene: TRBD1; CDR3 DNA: TGTGCCAGCAGCTTCAGACAGGGGGACAATGAGCAGTTCTTC; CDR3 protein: CASSFRQGDNEQFF
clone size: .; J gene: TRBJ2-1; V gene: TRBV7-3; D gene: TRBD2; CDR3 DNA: TGTGCCAGCAGCTTAGGCTTAGCGGGAGACTACAATGAGCAGTTCTTC; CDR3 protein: CASSLGLAGDYNEQFF
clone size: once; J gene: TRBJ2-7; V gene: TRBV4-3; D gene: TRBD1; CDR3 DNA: TGCGCCAGCAGCCAAGATCGGGACAGACTCTACGAGCAGTACTTC; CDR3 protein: CASSQDRDRLYEQYF
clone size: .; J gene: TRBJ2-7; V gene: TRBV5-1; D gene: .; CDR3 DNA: TGCGCCAGCAGCTGGGGGGACAGTTACGAGCAGTACTTC; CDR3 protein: CASSWGDSYEQYF
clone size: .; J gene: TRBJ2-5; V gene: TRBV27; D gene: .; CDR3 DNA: TGTGCCAGCAGTCCTACCCCGGACCAAGAGACCCAGTACTTC; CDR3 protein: CASSPTPDQETQYF
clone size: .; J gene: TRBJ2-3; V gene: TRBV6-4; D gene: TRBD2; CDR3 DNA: TGTGCCAGCAGTGAACAAGCGGGAGGCGGCACAGATACGCAGTATTTT; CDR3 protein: CASSEQAGGGTDTQYF
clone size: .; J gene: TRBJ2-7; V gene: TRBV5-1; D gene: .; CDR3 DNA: TGCGCCAGCAGCGGAAACCCATTGATTAAGCTAGCGAGTTACGAGCAGTACTTC; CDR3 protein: CASSGNPLIKLASYEQYF
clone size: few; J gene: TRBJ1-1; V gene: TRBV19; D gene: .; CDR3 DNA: TGTGCCAGTAGTATTCCGGGCCTGGGGGGCGAAGCTTTCTTT; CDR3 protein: CASSIPGLGGEAFF
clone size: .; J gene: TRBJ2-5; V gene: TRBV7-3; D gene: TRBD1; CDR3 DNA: TGTGCCAGCAGCTTTACAGGGGGGCAAGAGACCCAGTACTTC; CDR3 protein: CASSFTGGQETQYF
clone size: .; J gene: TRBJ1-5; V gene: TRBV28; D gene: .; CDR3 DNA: TGTGCCAGCAGTTTCCGCCGGGGGCCCAATCAGCCCCAGCATTTT; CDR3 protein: CASSFRRGPNQPQHF
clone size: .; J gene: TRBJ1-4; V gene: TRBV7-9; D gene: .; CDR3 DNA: TGTGCCAGCAGCTTAGAGCCGGGATGGGGTGAAAAACTGTTTTTT; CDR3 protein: CASSLEPGWGEKLFF
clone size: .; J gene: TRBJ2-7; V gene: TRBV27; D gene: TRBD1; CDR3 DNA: TGTGCCAGCAGTCCGTTCGGACAGGGCCACGAGCAGTACTTC; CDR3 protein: CASSPFGQGHEQYF
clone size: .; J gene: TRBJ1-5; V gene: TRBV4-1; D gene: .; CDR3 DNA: TGCGCCAGCAGCCAAGGAAGGTATCAGCCCCAGCATTTT; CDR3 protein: CASSQGRYQPQHF
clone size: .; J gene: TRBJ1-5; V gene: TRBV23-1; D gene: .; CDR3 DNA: TGCGCCAGCTGCCGACAGGCGAGATGGAATCAGCCCCAGCATTTT; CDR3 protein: CASCRQARWNQPQHF
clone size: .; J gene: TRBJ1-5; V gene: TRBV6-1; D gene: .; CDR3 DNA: TGTGCCAGCTCCGAAGGGCCGCCCCAGCATTTT; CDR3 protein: CASSEGPPQHF
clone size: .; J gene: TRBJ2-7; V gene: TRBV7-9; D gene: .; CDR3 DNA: TGTGCCAGCAGCGACCTAGGAGACGAGCAGTACTTC; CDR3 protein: CASSDLGDEQYF
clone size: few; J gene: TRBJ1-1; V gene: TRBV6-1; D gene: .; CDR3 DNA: TGTGCCACCCGAAGGGCCGGGACTGAAGCTTTCTTT; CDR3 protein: CATRRAGTEAFF
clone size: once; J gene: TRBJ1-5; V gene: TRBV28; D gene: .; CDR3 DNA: TGTGCCAGCAGTTTACGGGGGGGTGGTCAGCCCCAGCATTTT; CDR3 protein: CASSLRGGGQPQHF
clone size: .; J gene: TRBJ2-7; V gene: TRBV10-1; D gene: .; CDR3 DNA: TGCGCCAGCAGTGATGGGAGCGAGCAGTACTTC; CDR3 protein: CASSDGSEQYF
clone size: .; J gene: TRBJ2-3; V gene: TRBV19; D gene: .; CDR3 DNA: TGTGCCATCGCCGCCAACAGGGAACAAGATACGCAGTATTTT; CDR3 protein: CAIAANREQDTQYF
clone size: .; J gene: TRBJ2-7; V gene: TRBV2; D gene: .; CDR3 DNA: TGTGCCAGCAGTGAAGCAGGAGTGGGGCCAACCTACGAGCAGTACTTC; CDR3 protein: CASSEAGVGPTYEQYF
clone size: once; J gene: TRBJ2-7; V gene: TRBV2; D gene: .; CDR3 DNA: TGTGCCAGCAGTGAAGTGAGGGGCTGGGGCTTC; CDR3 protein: CASSEVRGWGF
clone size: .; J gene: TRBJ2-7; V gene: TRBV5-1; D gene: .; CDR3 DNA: TGCGCCAGCAGCTGGGGGCCCCAGAGCTCCTACGAGCAGTACTTC; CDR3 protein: CASSWGPQSSYEQYF
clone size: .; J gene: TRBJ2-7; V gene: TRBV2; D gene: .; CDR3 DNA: TGTGCCAGCACGGTCAAGGGACCCACCTACGAGCAGTACTTC; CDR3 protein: CASTVKGPTYEQYF
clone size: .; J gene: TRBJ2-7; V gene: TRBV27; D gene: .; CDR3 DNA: TGTGCCAGCAGTTGGGGGGAGTCCTACGAGCAGTACTTC; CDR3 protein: CASSWGESYEQYF
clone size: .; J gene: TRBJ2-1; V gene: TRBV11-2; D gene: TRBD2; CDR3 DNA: TGTGCCAGCAGTCAATCCCCCATGCGGGGGAATGAGCAGTTCTTC; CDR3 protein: CASSQSPMRGNEQFF
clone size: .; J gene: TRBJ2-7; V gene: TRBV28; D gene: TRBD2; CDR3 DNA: TGTGCCAGCAGTTTAAAACGCTCGGTGTTAGCGGGAGACTACGAGCAGTACTTC; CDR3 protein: CASSLKRSVLAGDYEQYF
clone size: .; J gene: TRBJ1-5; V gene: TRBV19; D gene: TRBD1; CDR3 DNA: TGTGCCAGTAGTTTCTCGGACAGGGCTAATCAGCCCCAGCATTTT; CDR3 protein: CASSFSDRANQPQHF
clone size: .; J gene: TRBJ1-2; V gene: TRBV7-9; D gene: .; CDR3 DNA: TGTGCCAGCAGCTTGGGGGAAAAAGACATCTATGGCTACACCTTC; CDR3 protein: CASSLGEKDIYGYTF
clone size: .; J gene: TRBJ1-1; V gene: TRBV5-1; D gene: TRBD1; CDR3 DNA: TGCGCCAGCAGCTGGGGGACAGGATCCCTCGTTATGGAAACTGAAGCTTTCTTT; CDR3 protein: CASSWGTGSLVMETEAFF
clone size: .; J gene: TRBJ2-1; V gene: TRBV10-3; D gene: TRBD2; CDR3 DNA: TGTGCCATTGGACTAGCGGGACCAAATGAGCAGTTCTTC; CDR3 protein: CAIGLAGPNEQFF
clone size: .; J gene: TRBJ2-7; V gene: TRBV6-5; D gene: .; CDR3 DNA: TGTGCCAGCAGCCCCTTCCTGGGGGGCTATCCCGAGCAGTACTTC; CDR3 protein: CASSPFLGGYPEQYF
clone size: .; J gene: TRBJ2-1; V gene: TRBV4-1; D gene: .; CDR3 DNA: TGCGCCAGCAGCCAAGGTGAGGGGTACCACAATGAGCAGTTCTTC; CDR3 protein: CASSQGEGYHNEQFF
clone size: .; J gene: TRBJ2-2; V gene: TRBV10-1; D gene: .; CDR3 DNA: TGCGCCAGCAGTGACGGATACCAGTCCTTGAGCCGGGAGCTGTTTTTT; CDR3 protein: CASSDGYQSLSRELFF
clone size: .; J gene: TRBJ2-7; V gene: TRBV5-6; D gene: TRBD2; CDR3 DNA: TGTGCCAGCAGCTTACGGTACCTTCGGGAGGGCGAGCAGTACTTC; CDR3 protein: CASSLRYLREGEQYF
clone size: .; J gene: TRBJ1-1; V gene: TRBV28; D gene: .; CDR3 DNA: TGTGCCAGCAGTTTGGGGGATGGGGGGACTGAAGCTTTCTTT; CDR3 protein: CASSLGDGGTEAFF
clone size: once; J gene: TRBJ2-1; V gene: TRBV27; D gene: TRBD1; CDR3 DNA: TGTGCCAGCAGTCCCGGGACAGGGTCTTACAATGAGCAGTTCTTC; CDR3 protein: CASSPGTGSYNEQFF
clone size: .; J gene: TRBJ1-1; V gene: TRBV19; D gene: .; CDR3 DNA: TGTGCCAGTAGCAACGGGGGCACTGAAGCTTTCTTT; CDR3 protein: CASSNGGTEAFF
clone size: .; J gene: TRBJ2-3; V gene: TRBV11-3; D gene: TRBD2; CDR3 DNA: TGTGCCAGCAGCCCCCGGACTAGCGCCGACACAGATACGCAGTATTTT; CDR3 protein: CASSPRTSADTDTQYF
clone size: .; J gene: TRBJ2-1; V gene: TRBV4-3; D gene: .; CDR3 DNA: TGCGCCAGCAGCCAAGATATCATGGGCAATGAGCAGTTCTTC; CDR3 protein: CASSQDIMGNEQFF